These 7 T cell receptor beta chains were sequenced from one sample in a study of vaccination effects on CD4 cells after COVID-19. Antigens for these TCRs are unknown. ViraFEST assay sequencing came after antigen-specific CD4+ T cells were expanded with viral peptide pools. Scientists isolated CD4+ T cells after a roughly nine-day culture period ended. Each vaccine recipient was nucleocapsid antibody negative and had no prior SARS-CoV-2 infection. Only in-frame clones appear in the TCRdb table, and some are missing; sequencing was by immunoSEQ multiplex PCR. The data hold tens of thousands of clones, with about four fifths observed a single time. The sequences come from CD4+ T cells from PBMCs cultured with SARS-CoV-2 spike peptides, collected before COVID-19 vaccination. The receptors originated from a human donor who received a COVID-19 vaccine.

The J gene is TRBJ2-5, the V gene TRBV20-1; 8 bases line up with TRBD2. Trimming removed 3 bases from V and 0 bases from J; junction bases left unmatched: 3. CDR3 length: 14 residues. Germline V gene data show CDR1 as DFQATT and CDR2 as SNEGSKA (reference sequence). This CDR3 is CSASRGGYQETQYF. DNA of the CDR3: TGCAGTGCTAGTCGGGGGGGGTACCAAGAGACCCAGTACTTC.

The chain carries TRBV6-2 or TRBV6-3 and TRBJ2-3; D unresolved. The CDR3 totals 14 residues. Germline V gives CDR1 MNHEY, CDR2 SVGEGT. Trimming took off 5 bases at V and 9 bases at J, with 18 bases between the two ends. The CDR3: CASSIRSPEGTQYF. As DNA, the CDR3 is TGTGCCAGCAGTATTCGTAGCCCAGAAGGGACGCAGTATTTT.

The CDR3 coding sequence is TGTGCCAGCTCGCGACAGCCTTATAGCAATCAGCCCCAGCATTTT. Protein: CASSRQPYSNQPQHF. The chain has TRBV18 and TRBJ1-5; tentatively, D is TRBD1 (5 bases). Trimming cost V 6 bases and J 0 bases, with 12 bases left between them. The CDR3 covers 15 residues. Germline V CDR1 and CDR2: KGHSH, LQKENI. Drawing the rest from reference TRBV18 and TRBJ1-5, the complete variable domain is NAGVMQNPRHLVRRRGQEARLRCSPMKGHSHVYWYRQLPEEGLKFMVYLQKENIIDESGMPKERFSAEFPKEGPSILRIQQVVRGDSAAYFCASSRQPYSNQPQHFGDGTRLSIL.

V is TRBV5-1 and J is TRBJ2-2; TRBD2 agrees at 7 bases. CDR1 and CDR2 from the germline V gene are SGHRS and YFSETQ. The CDR3 consists of 14 residues. The V and J ends lost 7 bases and 4 bases, in that order; junction bases with no gene match: 7. In DNA, the CDR3 is TGCGCCAGCCTGGAAGCGGGGCCCACCGGGGAGCTGTTTTTT. Amino acid sequence: CASLEAGPTGELFF. Combining the CDR3 with reference TRBV5-1 and TRBJ2-2 gives the whole variable domain KAGVTQTPRYLIKTRGQQVTLSCSPISGHRSVSWYQQTPGQGLQFLFEYFSETQRNKGNFPGRFSGRQFSNSRSEMNVSTLELGDSALYLCASLEAGPTGELFFGEGSRLTVL.

This rearrangement joins TRBV5-4 to TRBJ1-3; 8 bases are shared with TRBD1. The CDR3 contains 17 residues. Losses at the gene ends were 5 bases for V and 0 bases for J; bases not matched to a gene: 10. Germline CDR1 is SGHNT and CDR2 is YYREEE (reference sequence). The CDR3, as DNA: TGTGCCAGCAGTCCCGATCAGGGGGCGATCTCTGGAAACACCATATATTTT. Translation gives CASSPDQGAISGNTIYF.

The V and J genes are TRBV6-5 and TRBJ2-2; the D call may be TRBD1 or TRBD2 (6 bases each). CDR3 length: 14 residues. Per the germline V gene, CDR1 is MNHEY and CDR2 is SVGAGI. V was pared by 10 bases and J by 3 bases, with 15 bases between. The CDR3 here is CATGGRTDTGELFF. In nucleotides, the CDR3 is TGTGCCACCGGGGGAAGGACAGACACCGGGGAGCTGTTTTTT.

This chain connects TRBV10-3 to TRBJ2-1; 9 bases fit TRBD2. The ends lost 6 bases at V and 1 base at J; junction bases unmatched: 7. CDR1 and CDR2 from the germline V gene are ENHRY and SYGVKD. The CDR3 covers 16 residues. The CDR3 DNA sequence: TGTGCCATCAGCCCCTTCCTAGCGGGGTCCTACAATGAGCAGTTCTTC. It yields the protein CAISPFLAGSYNEQFF.